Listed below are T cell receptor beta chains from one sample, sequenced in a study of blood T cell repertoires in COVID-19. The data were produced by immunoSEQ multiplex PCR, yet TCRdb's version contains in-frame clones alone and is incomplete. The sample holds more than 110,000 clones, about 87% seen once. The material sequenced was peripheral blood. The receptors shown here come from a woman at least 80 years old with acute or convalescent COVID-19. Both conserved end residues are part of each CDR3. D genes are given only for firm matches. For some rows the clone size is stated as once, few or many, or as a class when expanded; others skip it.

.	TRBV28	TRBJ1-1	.	CASSPGSRQVNYEAFF	TGTGCCAGCAGCCCCGGGAGTAGGCAGGTTAATTATGAAGCTTTCTTT
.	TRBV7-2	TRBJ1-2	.	CASSLVAQANYGYTF	TGTGCCAGCAGCTTAGTAGCCCAAGCTAACTATGGCTACACCTTC
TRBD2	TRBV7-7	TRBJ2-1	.	CASSPQLAGVNEQFF	TGTGCTAGCAGCCCCCAACTAGCGGGGGTTAATGAGCAGTTCTTC
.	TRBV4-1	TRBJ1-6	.	CASSQDLNSPLHF	TGCGCCAGCAGCCAAGACCTTAATTCACCCCTCCACTTT
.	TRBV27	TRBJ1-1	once	CASSLWGENTEAFF	TGTGCCAGCAGTTTATGGGGAGAAAATACTGAAGCTTTCTTT
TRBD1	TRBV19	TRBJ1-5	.	CASSIATGGRPQHF	TGTGCCAGTAGTATAGCCACAGGGGGCCGGCCCCAGCATTTT
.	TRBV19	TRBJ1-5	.	CASSIGQGFQPQHF	TGTGCCAGTAGTATCGGTCAGGGATTTCAGCCCCAGCATTTT
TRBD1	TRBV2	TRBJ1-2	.	CASSEGQGYGYTF	TGTGCCAGCAGTGAAGGACAGGGCTATGGCTACACCTTC
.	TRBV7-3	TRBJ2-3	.	CASSERATADTQYF	TGTGCCAGCAGCGAACGAGCCACCGCAGATACGCAGTATTTT
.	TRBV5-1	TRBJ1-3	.	CASSLNDRTVGNTIYF	TGCGCCAGCAGCTTAAATGACCGGACAGTTGGAAACACCATATATTTT
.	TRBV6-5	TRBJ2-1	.	CASSYTGPEYNEQFF	TGTGCCAGCAGCTATACAGGCCCCGAATACAATGAGCAGTTCTTC
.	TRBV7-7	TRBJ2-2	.	CASTLLSGGELFF	TGTGCTAGCACCCTTCTTTCGGGCGGGGAGCTGTTTTTT
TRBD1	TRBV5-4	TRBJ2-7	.	CASSAGGTGGTYEQYF	TGTGCCAGCAGCGCGGGCGGGACAGGAGGAACCTACGAGCAGTACTTC
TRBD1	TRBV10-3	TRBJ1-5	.	CAISESDRDQPQHF	TGTGCCATCAGTGAGTCGGACAGGGATCAGCCCCAGCATTTT
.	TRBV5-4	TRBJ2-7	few	CASSLTGYYEQYF	TGTGCCAGCAGCTTAACAGGGTATTACGAGCAGTACTTC
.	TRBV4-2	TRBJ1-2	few	CASSQGGDLFGYTF	TGTGCCAGCAGCCAAGGGGGGGACCTTTTTGGCTACACCTTC
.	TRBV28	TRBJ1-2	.	CASSSGPANYGYTF	TGTGCCAGCAGTTCAGGGCCAGCTAACTATGGCTACACCTTC
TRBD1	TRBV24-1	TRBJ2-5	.	CATSDSGTGGTQYF	TGTGCCACCAGTGATTCGGGGACAGGTGGGACCCAGTACTTC
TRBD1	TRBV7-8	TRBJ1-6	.	CASSLDTGVNSPLHF	TGTGCCAGCAGCTTAGATACAGGGGTTAATTCACCCCTCCACTTT
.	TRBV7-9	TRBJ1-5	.	CASSLGTEERSNQPQHF	TGTGCCAGCAGCTTAGGGACAGAGGAAAGGAGCAATCAGCCCCAGCATTTT
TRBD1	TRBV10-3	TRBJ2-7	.	CAISNRDRAGSSYEQYF	TGTGCCATCAGTAACCGGGACAGGGCAGGTTCCTCCTACGAGCAGTACTTC
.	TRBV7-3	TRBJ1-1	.	CASSLTGWGQMNTEAFF	TGTGCCAGCAGCTTAACGGGGTGGGGCCAGATGAACACTGAAGCTTTCTTT
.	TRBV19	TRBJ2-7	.	CASSIRDSSYEQYF	TGTGCCAGTAGTATTCGTGACAGCTCCTACGAGCAGTACTTC
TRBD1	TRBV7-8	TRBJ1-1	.	CASFQRGPGNTEAFF	TGTGCCAGCTTCCAAAGGGGGCCGGGGAACACTGAAGCTTTCTTT
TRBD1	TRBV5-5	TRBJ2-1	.	CASSPEQGRVSEQFF	TGTGCCAGCAGCCCCGAACAGGGGCGGGTTAGTGAGCAGTTCTTC
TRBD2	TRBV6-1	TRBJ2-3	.	CASSETALGRADTQYF	TGTGCCAGCAGTGAAACCGCCCTTGGGAGGGCAGATACGCAGTATTTT
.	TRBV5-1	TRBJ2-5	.	CASSLAGAEETQYF	TGCGCCAGCAGCTTGGCAGGGGCTGAAGAGACCCAGTACTTC
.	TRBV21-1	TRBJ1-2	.	CASSKARGYGYTF	TGTGCCAGCAGCAAAGCGAGGGGGTATGGCTACACCTTC
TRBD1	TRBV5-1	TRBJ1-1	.	CASSPQGAGTEAFF	TGCGCCAGCAGCCCGCAGGGGGCGGGAACTGAAGCTTTCTTT
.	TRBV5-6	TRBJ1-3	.	CASSSGGSSGNTIYF	TGTGCCAGCAGCTCCGGCGGGAGCTCTGGAAACACCATATATTTT
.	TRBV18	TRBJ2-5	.	CASSPPLSQGGQETQYF	TGTGCCAGCTCACCTCCCTTAAGCCAGGGCGGCCAAGAGACCCAGTACTTC
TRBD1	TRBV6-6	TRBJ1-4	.	CASRDPRTGPNEKLFF	TGTGCCAGCAGAGACCCGCGGACAGGCCCTAATGAAAAACTGTTTTTT
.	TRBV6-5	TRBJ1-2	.	CASSYVVEGGYTF	TGTGCCAGCAGTTACGTAGTGGAGGGTGGCTACACCTTC
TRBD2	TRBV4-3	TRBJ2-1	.	CASSQLRTSGGYNEQFF	TGCGCCAGCAGCCAACTCAGGACTAGCGGGGGCTACAATGAGCAGTTCTTC
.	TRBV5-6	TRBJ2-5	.	CASSWGTSQETQYF	TGTGCCAGCAGCTGGGGGACTTCTCAAGAGACCCAGTACTTC
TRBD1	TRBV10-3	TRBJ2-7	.	CAISETRQGSYEQYF	TGTGCCATCAGTGAGACCCGACAGGGCTCCTACGAGCAGTACTTC
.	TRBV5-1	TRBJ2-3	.	CASSLQGLQDTQYF	TGCGCCAGCAGCTTGCAGGGGCTTCAAGATACGCAGTATTTT
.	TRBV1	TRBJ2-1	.	CTSSHVRRYNSYNEQFF	TGCACCAGCAGCCATGTGCGTCGGTATAACTCCTACAATGAGCAGTTCTTC
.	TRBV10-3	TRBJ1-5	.	CAISDPQGPNQPQHF	TGTGCCATCAGCGATCCTCAGGGGCCCAATCAGCCCCAGCATTTT
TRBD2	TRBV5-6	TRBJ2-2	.	CASSSERGESGELFF	TGTGCCAGCAGCTCCGAGCGGGGGGAAAGCGGGGAGCTGTTTTTT
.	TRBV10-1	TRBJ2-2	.	CASSGRVDGELFF	TGCGCCAGCAGTGGGAGGGTCGACGGGGAGCTGTTTTTT
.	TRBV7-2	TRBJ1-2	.	CASSLSRVGGYTF	TGTGCCAGCAGCTTATCTCGGGTCGGGGGCTACACCTTC